The present TCR beta chain was sequenced within a study of T cell repertoires and Cas9 in healthy adults (dated by TCRdb to the late 2010s). As for the study more broadly: SpCas9-reactive T cells were characterized for multi-effector potency, cytotoxicity and lineage determination within the CD4 and CD8 compartments. The study examined preexisting T cell immunity against the Streptococcus pyogenes Cas9 nuclease (SpCas9) used in CRISPR gene editing.

Comments on this clone: Its target antigen remains unknown. Base quality data are lacking; no much larger clone is found one base away.

All of the donors in the study were healthy humans. Library preparation employed the immunoSEQ multiplex PCR assay. This is the immuneACCESS table as TCRdb keeps it, with only in-frame sequences that have V and J called. A part of the clones is gone; compared with another copy, unresolved V genes explain less than half, and the rest is unexplained. The sample includes 20,000 to 25,000 clones, with about nine tenths observed a single time. The top ten clones comprise around 0.62% of the sample. Per the germline V gene, SGHDN is the CDR1 and FVKESK is the CDR2. Taken from cysteine to phenylalanine, the CDR3 has 21 residues. Only the CDR3 portion is preserved as DNA: 63 bases, with reading frame beginning at the first base. V has 6 bases trimmed and J has 7 bases trimmed; junction bases matching no gene number 26. Paper-wide results and their limitations: Proliferation and function of SpCas9-reactive effector T cells were reported to be mitigated in vitro by SpCas9-reactive regulatory T cells.

The sequencing input was CD4+ effector T cells (CD127+, CD25-, CD137-, CD154-) from PBMCs; culture status not recorded. The V and J genes are TRBV14 and TRBJ2-1, and 11 junction bases match TRBD2. The sequence was obtained from a human donor in good health. The CDR3 region has the sequence CASSRLTRASGGLEGGNEQFF. The sequenced DNA is TGTGCCAGCAGTCGACTCACTCGCGCTAGCGGGGGGTTGGAAGGCGGGAATGAGCAGTTCTTC.